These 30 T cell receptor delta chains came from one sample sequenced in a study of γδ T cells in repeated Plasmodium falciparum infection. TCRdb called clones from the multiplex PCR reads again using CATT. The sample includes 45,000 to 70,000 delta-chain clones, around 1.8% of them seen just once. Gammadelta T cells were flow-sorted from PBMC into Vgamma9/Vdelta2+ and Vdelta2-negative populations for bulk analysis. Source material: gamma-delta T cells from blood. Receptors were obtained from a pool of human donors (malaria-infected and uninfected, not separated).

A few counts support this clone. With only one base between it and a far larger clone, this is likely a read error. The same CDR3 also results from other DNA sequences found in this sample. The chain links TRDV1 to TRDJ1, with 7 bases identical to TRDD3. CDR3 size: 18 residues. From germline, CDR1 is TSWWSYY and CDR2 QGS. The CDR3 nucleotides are TGTGCCCTTGGGGAACTGTTCCCTATAATCGGATACGGGGATAAACTCATCTTT. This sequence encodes CALGELFPIIGYGDKLIF.

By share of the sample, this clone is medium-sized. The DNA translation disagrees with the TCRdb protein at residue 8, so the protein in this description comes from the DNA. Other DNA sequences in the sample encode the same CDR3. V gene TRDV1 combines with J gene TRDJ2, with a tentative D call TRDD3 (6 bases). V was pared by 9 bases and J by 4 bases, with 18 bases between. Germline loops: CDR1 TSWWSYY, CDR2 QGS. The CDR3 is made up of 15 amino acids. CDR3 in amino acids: CALTYEGISTAQLFF. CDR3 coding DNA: TGTGCTCTGACCTACGAAGGGATATCGACAGCACAACTCTTCTTT.

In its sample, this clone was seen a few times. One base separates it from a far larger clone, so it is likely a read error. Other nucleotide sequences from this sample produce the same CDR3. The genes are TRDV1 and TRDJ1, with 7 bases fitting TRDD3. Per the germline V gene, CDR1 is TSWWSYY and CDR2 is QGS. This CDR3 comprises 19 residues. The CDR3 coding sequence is TGTGCTCTTGGGGAATCTACGCAGTACTGGGGAATGTACACCGATAAGCTCATCTTT. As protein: CALGESTQYWGMYTDKLIF.

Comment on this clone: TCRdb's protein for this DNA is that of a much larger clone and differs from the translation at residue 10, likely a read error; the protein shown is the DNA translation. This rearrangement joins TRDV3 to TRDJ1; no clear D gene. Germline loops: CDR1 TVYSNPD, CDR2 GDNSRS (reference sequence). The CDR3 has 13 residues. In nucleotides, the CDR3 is TGTGCCTCTACACAAGACGGCACCGATAGACTCATCTTT. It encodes CASTQDGTDRLIF.

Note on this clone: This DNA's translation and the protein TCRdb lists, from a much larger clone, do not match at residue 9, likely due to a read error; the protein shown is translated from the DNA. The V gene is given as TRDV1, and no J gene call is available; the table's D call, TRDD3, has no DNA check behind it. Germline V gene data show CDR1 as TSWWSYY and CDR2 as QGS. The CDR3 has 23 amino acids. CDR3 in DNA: TGTGCTCTTGGGGAAAGAGGACCTGCAGGACCCTGGGGGATACGCGGGTACACCGATAAGCTCATCTTT. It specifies CALGERGPAGPWGIRGYTDKLIF.

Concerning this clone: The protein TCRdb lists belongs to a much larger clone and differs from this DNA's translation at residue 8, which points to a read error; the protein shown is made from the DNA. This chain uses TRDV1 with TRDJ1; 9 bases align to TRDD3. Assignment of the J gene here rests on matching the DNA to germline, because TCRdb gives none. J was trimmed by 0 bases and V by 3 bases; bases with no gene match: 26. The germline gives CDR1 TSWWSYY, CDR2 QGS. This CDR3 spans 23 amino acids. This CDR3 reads CALGETVPPSAMGIRANTDKLIF. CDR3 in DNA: TGTGCTCTTGGGGAGACTGTCCCGCCTTCCGCGATGGGGATACGCGCTAACACCGATAAACTCATCTTT.

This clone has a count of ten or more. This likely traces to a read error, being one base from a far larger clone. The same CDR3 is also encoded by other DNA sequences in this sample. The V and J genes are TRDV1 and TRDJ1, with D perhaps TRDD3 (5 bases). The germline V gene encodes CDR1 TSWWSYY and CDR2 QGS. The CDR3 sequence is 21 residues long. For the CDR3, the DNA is TGTGCTCTTGGGGAACTGGCGGTGGCGGGATCCTCAAGGTGGTACACTGATAAACTCATCTTT. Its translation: CALGELAVAGSSRWYTDKLIF.

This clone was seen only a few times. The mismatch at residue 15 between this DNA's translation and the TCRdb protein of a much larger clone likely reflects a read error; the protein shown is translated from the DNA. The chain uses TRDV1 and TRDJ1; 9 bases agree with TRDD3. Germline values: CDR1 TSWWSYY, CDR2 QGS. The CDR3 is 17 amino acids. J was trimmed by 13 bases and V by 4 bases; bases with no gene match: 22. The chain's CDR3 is CALGAPVGLGDPDEPIF. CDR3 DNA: TGTGCTCTTGGGGCCCCCGTGGGACTGGGGGACCCAGACGAACCCATCTTT.

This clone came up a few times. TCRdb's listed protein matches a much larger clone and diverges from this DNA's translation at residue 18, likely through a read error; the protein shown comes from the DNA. CDR3 DNA sequence: TGTGCTCTTGGGGAACGGTACCCGCTCTACGCTGTTGTTGCTGGGGGATATCTCGGACGTAGCCTGAAACTCATCTTT. Its protein is CALGERYPLYAVVAGGYLGRSLKLIF. The chain recombines TRDV1 with TRDJ1, with 10 bases that match TRDD3. TCRdb gives no J gene; it was assigned here by matching the DNA to germline. CDR3 length: 26 amino acids. CDR1 is TSWWSYY and CDR2 is QGS in the germline V gene. Germline trimming cut 1 base from V and 8 bases from J; bases unmatched to any gene: 40.

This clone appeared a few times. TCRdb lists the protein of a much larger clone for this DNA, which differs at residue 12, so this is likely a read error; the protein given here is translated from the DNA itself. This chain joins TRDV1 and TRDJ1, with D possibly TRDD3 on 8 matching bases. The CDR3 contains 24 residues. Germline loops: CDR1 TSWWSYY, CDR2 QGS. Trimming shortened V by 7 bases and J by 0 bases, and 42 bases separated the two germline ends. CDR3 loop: CALVAPPHFLHTLLGERNTDKLIF. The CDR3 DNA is TGTGCTCTTGTAGCACCTCCTCATTTCCTACACACACTGCTGGGGGAAAGAAACACCGATAAACTCATCTTT.

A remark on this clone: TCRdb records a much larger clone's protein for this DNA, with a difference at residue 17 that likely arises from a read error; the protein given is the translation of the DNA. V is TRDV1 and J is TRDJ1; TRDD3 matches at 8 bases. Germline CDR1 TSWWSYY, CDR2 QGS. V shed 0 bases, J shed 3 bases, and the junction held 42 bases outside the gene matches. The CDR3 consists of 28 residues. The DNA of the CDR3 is TGTGCTCTTGGGGAACTAAGAGGGTACCGTGGACCCGGATACTGGGGGGTACAATACCCCTACTACGCCGATAAACTCATCTTT. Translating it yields CALGELRGYRGPGYWGVQYPYYADKLIF.

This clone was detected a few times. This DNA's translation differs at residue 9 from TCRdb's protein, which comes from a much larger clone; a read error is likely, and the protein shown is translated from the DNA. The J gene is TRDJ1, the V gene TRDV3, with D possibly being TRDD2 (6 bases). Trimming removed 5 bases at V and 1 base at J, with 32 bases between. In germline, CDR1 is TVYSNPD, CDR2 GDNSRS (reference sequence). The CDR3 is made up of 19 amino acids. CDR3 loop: CAGVPSRYSSVSRTDKLIF. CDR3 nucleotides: TGTGCCGGTGTGCCTTCCCGTTATTCCTCGGTGTCCCGCACCGATAAACTCATCTTT.

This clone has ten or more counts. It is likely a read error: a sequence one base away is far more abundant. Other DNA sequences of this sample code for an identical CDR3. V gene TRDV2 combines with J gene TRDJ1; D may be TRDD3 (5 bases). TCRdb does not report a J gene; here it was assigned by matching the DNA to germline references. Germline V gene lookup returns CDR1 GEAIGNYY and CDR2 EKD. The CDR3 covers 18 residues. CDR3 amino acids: CACDTSTTWAPYTDKLIF. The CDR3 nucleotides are TGTGCCTGTGACACATCTACGACCTGGGCCCCGTACACTGATAAACTCATCTTT.

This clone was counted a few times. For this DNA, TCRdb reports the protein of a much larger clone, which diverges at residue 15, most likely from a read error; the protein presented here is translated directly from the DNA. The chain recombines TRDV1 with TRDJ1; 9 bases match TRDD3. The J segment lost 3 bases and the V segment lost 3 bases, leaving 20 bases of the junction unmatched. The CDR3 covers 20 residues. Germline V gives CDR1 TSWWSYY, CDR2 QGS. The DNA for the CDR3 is TGTGCTCTTGGGGAGGCTAGGAGGCTGGGGGATCCTTGGTACCCCGATAAACTCATCTTT. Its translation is CALGEARRLGDPWYPDKLIF.

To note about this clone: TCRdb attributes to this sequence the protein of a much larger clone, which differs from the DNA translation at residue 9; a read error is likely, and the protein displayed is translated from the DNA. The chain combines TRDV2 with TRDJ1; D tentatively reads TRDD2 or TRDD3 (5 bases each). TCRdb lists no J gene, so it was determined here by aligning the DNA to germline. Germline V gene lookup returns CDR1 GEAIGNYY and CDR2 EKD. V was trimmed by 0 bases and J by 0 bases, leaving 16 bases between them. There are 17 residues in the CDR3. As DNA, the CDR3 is TGTGCCTGTGACACCGTCCCTACTGAGGGATACACCGATAAACTCATCTTT. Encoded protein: CACDTVPTEGYTDKLIF.

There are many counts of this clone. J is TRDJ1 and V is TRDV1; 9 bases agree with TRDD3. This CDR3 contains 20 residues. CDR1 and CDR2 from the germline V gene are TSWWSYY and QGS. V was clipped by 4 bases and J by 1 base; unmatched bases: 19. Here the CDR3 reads CALGAPQRLGDFPSTDKLIF. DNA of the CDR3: TGTGCTCTTGGGGCCCCTCAACGTCTGGGGGATTTCCCGAGCACCGATAAACTCATCTTT.

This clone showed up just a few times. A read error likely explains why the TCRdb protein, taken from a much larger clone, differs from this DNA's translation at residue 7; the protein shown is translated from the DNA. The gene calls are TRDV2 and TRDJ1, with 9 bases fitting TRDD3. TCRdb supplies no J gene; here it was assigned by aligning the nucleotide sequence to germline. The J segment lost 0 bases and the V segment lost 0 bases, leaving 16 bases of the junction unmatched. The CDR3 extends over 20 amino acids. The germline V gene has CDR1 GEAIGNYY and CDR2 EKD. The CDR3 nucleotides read TGTGCCTGTGACACCGTCCCCCCTGGGGGATCCCCTCAGTACACCGATAAACTCATCTTT. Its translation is CACDTVPPGGSPQYTDKLIF.

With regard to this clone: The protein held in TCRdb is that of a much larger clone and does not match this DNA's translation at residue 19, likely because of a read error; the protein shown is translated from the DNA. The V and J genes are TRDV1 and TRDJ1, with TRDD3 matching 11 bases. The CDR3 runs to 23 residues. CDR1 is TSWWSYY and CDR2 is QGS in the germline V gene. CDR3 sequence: CALGELFPTRTLNWGIDTNKLIF. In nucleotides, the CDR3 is TGTGCTCTTGGGGAACTCTTTCCTACGAGGACCCTAAACTGGGGGATAGACACCAATAAACTCATCTTT.

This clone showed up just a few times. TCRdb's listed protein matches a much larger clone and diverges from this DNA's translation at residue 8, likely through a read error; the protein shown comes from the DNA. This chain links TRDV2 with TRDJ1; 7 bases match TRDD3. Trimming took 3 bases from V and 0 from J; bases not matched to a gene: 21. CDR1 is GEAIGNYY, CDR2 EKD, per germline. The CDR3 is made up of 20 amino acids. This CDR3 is CACDSTGDPGWEGHTDKLIF. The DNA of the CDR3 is TGTGCCTGTGACTCTACTGGGGACCCGGGATGGGAGGGACACACCGATAAACTCATCTTT.

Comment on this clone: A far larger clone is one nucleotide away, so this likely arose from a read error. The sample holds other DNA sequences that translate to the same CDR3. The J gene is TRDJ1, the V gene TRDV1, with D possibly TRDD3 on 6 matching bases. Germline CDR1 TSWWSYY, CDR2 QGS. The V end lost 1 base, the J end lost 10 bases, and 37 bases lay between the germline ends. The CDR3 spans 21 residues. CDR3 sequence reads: CALGERERLHSNGGELPGLIF. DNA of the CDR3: TGTGCTCTTGGGGAACGAGAGCGCCTACATTCGAACGGGGGGGAACTGCCTGGACTCATCTTT.

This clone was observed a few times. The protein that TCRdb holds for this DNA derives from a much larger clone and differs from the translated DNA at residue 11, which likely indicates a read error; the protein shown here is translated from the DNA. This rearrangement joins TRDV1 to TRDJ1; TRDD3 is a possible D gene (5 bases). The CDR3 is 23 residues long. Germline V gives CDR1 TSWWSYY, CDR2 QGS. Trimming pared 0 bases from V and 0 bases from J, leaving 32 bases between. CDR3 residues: CALGELASTYWLYVWTYTDKLIF. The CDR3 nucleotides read TGTGCTCTTGGGGAACTAGCATCCACTTACTGGCTTTACGTCTGGACGTACACCGATAAACTCATCTTT.

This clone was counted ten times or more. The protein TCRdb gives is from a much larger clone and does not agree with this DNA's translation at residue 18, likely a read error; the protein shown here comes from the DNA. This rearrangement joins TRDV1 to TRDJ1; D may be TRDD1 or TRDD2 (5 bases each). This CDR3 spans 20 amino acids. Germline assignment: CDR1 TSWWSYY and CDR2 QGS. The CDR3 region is CALGELPFPLFHKYTDKPIF. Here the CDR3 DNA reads TGTGCTCTTGGGGAACTACCCTTTCCTTTATTTCATAAATACACCGATAAACCCATCTTT.

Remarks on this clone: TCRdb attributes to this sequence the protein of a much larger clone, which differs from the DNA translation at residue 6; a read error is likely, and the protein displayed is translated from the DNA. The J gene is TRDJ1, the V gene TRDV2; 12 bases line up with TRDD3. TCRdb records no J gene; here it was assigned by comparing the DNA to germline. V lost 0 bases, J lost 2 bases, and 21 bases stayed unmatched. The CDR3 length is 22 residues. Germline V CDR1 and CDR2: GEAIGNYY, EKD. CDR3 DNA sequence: TGTGCCTGTGACACCGAGCGGGATACTGGGGGATACCGTGGGTCGTGGACCGATAAACTCATCTTT. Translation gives CACDTERDTGGYRGSWTDKLIF.

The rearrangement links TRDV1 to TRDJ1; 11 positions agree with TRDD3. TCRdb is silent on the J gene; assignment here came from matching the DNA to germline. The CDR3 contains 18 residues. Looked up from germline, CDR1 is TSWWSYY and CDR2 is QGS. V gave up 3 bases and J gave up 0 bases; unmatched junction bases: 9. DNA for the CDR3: TGTGCTCTTGGGGAGCCCAATCTCTGGGGGATACACACCGATAAACTCATCTTT. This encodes CALGEPNLWGIHTDKLIF.

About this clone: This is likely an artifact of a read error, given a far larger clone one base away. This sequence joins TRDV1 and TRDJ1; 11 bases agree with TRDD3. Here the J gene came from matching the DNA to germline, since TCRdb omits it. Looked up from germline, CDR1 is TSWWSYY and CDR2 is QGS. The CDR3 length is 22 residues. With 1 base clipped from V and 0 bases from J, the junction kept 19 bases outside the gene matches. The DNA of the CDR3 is TGTGCTCTTGGGGAACGGTGTGGGTACTGGGGGATAGGGACAGCCTACACCGATAAACTCATCTTT. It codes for CALGERCGYWGIGTAYTDKLIF.

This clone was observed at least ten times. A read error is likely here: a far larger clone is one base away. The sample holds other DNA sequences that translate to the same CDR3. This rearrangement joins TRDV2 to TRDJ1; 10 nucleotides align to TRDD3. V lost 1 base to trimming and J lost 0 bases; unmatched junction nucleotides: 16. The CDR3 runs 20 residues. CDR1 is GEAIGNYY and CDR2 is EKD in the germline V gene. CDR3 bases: TGTGCCTGTGACACGGCCTTCCCACCGGCTACTGGGGGATACACCGATAAACTCATCTTT. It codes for CACDTAFPPATGGYTDKLIF.

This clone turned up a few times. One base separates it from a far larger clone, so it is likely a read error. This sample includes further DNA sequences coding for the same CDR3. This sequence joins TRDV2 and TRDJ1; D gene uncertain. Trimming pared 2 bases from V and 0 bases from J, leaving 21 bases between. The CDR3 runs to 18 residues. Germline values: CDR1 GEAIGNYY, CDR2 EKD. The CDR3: CACDRAVLPIKYTDKLIF. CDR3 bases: TGTGCCTGTGACAGAGCGGTCCTCCCCATAAAGTACACCGATAAACTCATCTTT.

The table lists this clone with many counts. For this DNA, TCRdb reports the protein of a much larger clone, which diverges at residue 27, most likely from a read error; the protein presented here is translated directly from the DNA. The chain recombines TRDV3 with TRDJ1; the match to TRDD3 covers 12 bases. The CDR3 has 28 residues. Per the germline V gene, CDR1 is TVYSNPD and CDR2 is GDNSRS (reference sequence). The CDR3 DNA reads TGTGCCTTTGGTGGTTCCTCCCCGCTGGGGGATACGGGGAGCGCATGTTTACGGATAGCTACGTACACCGATAAACTCACCTTT. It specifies CAFGGSSPLGDTGSACLRIATYTDKLTF.

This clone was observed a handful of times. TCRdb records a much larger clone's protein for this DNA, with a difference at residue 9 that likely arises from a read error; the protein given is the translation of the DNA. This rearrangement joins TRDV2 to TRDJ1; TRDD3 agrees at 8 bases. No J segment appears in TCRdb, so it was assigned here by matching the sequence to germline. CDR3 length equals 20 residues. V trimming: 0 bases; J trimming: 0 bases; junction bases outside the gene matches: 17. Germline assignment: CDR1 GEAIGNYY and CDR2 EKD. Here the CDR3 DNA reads TGTGCCTGTGACACCGAAGACAGGTCGACTGGGGGTCCACACACCGATAAACTCATCTTT. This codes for CACDTEDRSTGGPHTDKLIF.

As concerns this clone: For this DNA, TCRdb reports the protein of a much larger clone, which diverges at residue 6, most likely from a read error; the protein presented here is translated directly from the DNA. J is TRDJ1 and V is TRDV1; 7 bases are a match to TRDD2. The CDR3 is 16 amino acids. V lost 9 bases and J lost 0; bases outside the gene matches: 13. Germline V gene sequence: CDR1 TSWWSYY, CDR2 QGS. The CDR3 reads CALLPPPSPYTDKLIF. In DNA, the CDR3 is TGTGCTCTCCTTCCTCCCCCATCCCCTTACACCGATAAACTCATCTTT.